A single sample gave rise to the 17 T cell receptor beta chains below, sequenced in a study of T cell changes during pregnancy in multiple sclerosis. Sequenced by immunoSEQ multiplex PCR; TCRdb stores in-frame clones only, minus some. The sample contains 70,000 to 95,000 clones, over 85% of which appear only once. This specimen was peripheral blood, taken in the second trimester of pregnancy. The receptors here all came from a female donor in good health, enrolled as a control in a pregnancy study.

The chain is built from TRBV7-9 and TRBJ2-1; no definite D call. Germline assignment: CDR1 SEHNR and CDR2 FQNEAQ (reference sequence). There are 13 residues in the CDR3. V lost 2 bases and J lost 8, with 10 bases in between. The CDR3 DNA is TGTGCCAGCAGCTTAATAGCCTTCTATGAGCAGTTCTTC. Amino acid sequence: CASSLIAFYEQFF. The whole variable domain, remainder taken from reference TRBV7-9 and TRBJ2-1, is DTGVSQNPRHKITKRGQNVTFRCDPISEHNRLYWYRQTLGQGPEFLTYFQNEAQLEKSRLLSDRFSAERPKGSFSTLEIQRTEQGDSAMYLCASSLIAFYEQFFGPGTRLTVL.

The V call is TRBV5-8, the J call TRBJ2-7; perhaps TRBD1 as D (5 bases). CDR3 size: 14 residues. The V gene's germline CDR1 is SGHTS and CDR2 YDEGEE. The germline V and J ends were trimmed by 3 bases and 5 bases, with 15 bases remaining between them. The CDR3 DNA sequence: TGTGCCAGCAGCTGGGGCAGGGAACTTAACGAGCAGTACTTC. Amino acids: CASSWGRELNEQYF.

The gene calls are TRBV9 and TRBJ2-3; perhaps TRBD2 as D (7 bases). In germline, CDR1 is SGDLS, CDR2 YYNGEE. V lost 6 bases, J lost 0 bases, and 20 bases lay in between. The CDR3 runs to 17 residues. CDR3 loop: CASNPKGGGASTDTQYF. As DNA, the CDR3 is TGTGCCAGCAACCCTAAGGGGGGGGGAGCTAGCACAGATACGCAGTATTTT.

V gene TRBV11-2 combines with J gene TRBJ2-5; D unresolved. The CDR3 covers 16 residues. Deletions cut 4 bases from V and 1 base from J, with 16 bases between. Germline CDR1 and CDR2: SGHAT and FQNNGV. Written as DNA, the CDR3 is TGTGCCAGCAGCTCTACGACTGGCGCTTCCCAAGAGACCCAGTACTTC. Amino acids: CASSSTTGASQETQYF. Using reference TRBV11-2 and TRBJ2-5 for the parts outside the CDR3, the full variable domain is EAGVAQSPRYKIIEKRQSVAFWCNPISGHATLYWYQQILGQGPKLLIQFQNNGVVDDSQLPKDRFSAERLKGVDSTLKIQPAKLEDSAVYLCASSSTTGASQETQYFGPGTRLLVL.

The V call is TRBV9, the J call TRBJ1-6; 7 bases agree with TRBD1. With 4 bases clipped from V and 7 bases from J, the junction kept 8 bases outside the gene matches. CDR1 is SGDLS and CDR2 is YYNGEE in the germline V gene. The CDR3 is made up of 15 amino acids. In DNA, the CDR3 is TGTGCCAGCAGCTCAGCGACAGGGTTGAATTCACCCCTCCACTTT. Its translation: CASSSATGLNSPLHF.

CDR3 amino acids: CASSPRTGGSGNTIYF. CDR3 bases: TGTGCCAGCAGCCCCCGGACAGGGGGCAGTGGAAACACCATATATTTT. The chain is built from TRBV7-2 and TRBJ1-3, with TRBD1 identical over 11 bases. V was clipped by 5 bases and J by 3 bases; unmatched bases: 6. Germline V lookup: CDR1 SGHTA, CDR2 FQGNSA. This CDR3 is 16 amino acids long.

This chain connects TRBV4-2 to TRBJ1-2; D gene unclear. The germline gives CDR1 LGHNA, CDR2 YNFKEQ. Deletions cut 1 base from V and 8 bases from J, with 14 bases between. This CDR3 has 14 amino acids. DNA of the CDR3: TGTGCCAGCAGCCAAGCCCCAGCGGGGAGCGGCTACACCTTC. It is translated as CASSQAPAGSGYTF.

The chain couples TRBV5-1 to TRBJ1-5, with 7 bases fitting TRBD1. V lost 4 bases and J lost 2; bases outside the gene matches: 3. The CDR3 has 14 residues. Germline CDR1 SGHRS, CDR2 YFSETQ. CDR3 nucleotide sequence: TGCGCCAGCAGCGCCACAGGGGGCAATCAGCCCCAGCATTTT. Its translation: CASSATGGNQPQHF.

The CDR3 region has the DNA TGTGCCAGCAGTGCGGCTAGCTCCTACAATGAGCAGTTCTTC. This gives the protein CASSAASSYNEQFF. This chain joins TRBV6-1 and TRBJ2-1, with no clear D. Germline loops: CDR1 MNHNS, CDR2 SASEGT. This CDR3 region has 14 residues. V was cut by 4 bases and J by 0 bases, with 7 bases left in between.

V usage is TRBV10-3 and J usage is TRBJ2-4; D might be TRBD1 (5 bases). The CDR3 length is 14 residues. V lost 4 bases, J lost 5 bases, and 12 bases lay in between. The V gene's germline CDR1 is ENHRY and CDR2 SYGVKD. CDR3 protein: CAISVEQDENIQYF. In nucleotides, the CDR3 is TGTGCCATCAGTGTCGAACAGGATGAAAACATTCAGTACTTC.

The rearrangement joins TRBV27 to TRBJ2-2; TRBD1 is a possible D gene (5 bases). Trimming took 4 bases from V and 4 from J, leaving 7 bases between them. In germline, CDR1 is MNHEY, CDR2 SMNVEV (reference sequence). The CDR3 is 13 residues long. This chain's CDR3 is CASSSGPTGELFF. The CDR3 DNA reads TGTGCCAGCAGTTCAGGGCCCACCGGGGAGCTGTTTTTT.

The rearrangement joins TRBV5-1 to TRBJ2-1; no reliable D call. The V end was cut by 0 bases, the J end by 0 bases, with 7 bases between. The CDR3 has 15 amino acids. Per the germline V gene, CDR1 is SGHRS and CDR2 is YFSETQ. CDR3 region: CASSLDNYSYNEQFF. The CDR3 nucleotides read TGCGCCAGCAGCTTGGACAATTACTCCTACAATGAGCAGTTCTTC.

The V call is TRBV19, the J call TRBJ1-6; unclear D gene. CDR1 is LNHDA and CDR2 is SQIVND in the germline V gene (reference sequence). V lost 5 bases and J lost 1, with 18 bases in between. This CDR3 comprises 18 residues. The CDR3 bases are TGTGCCAGTAGTCTGGCGGGGAATATGGGTTCCTATAATTCACCCCTCCACTTT. Its protein product is CASSLAGNMGSYNSPLHF. Variable domain in full (rest from reference TRBV19 and TRBJ1-6): DGGITQSPKYLFRKEGQNVTLSCEQNLNHDAMYWYRQDPGQGLRLIYYSQIVNDFQKGDIAEGYSVSREKKESFPLTVTSAQKNPTAFYLCASSLAGNMGSYNSPLHFGNGTRLTVT.

This chain joins TRBV27 and TRBJ2-2; D gene ambiguous. CDR1 and CDR2 from the germline V gene are MNHEY and SMNVEV (reference sequence). CDR3 length: 13 amino acids. The V gene lost 5 bases and the J gene lost 4 bases, with 8 bases spanning the gap. The CDR3 nucleotides are TGTGCCAGCAGTCTGGTGAGCACCGGGGAGCTGTTTTTT. Residues: CASSLVSTGELFF.

This rearrangement joins TRBV7-6 to TRBJ2-3; D possibly corresponds to TRBD1 (6 bases). Germline CDR1 is SGHVS and CDR2 is FNYEAQ. V was shortened by 5 bases and J by 3 bases, with 12 bases between the two germline ends. The CDR3 spans 14 residues. The CDR3 sequence is CASSIGTNTDTQYF. The CDR3 nucleotides are TGTGCCAGCAGCATCGGGACAAATACAGATACGCAGTATTTT.

The chain joins TRBV4-3 to TRBJ1-2; possible D gene TRBD1, 5 bases. The germline CDR1 and CDR2 sequences are LGHNA and YSLEER. The CDR3 runs 14 residues. The V end was cut by 0 bases, the J end by 8 bases, with 13 bases between. CDR3 protein: CASSQDSGRGGYTF. CDR3 DNA sequence: TGCGCCAGCAGCCAAGATTCGGGGCGGGGAGGCTACACCTTC.

This clone was seen once. The CDR3 loop is CASSPLGRGDSYEQYF. CDR3 DNA: TGTGCCAGCAGCCCCCTCGGGCGGGGGGACTCCTACGAGCAGTACTTC. V usage is TRBV7-9 and J usage is TRBJ2-7; 8 bases line up with TRBD2. Per the germline V gene, CDR1 is SEHNR and CDR2 is FQNEAQ (reference sequence). Trimming cost V 5 bases and J 0 bases; bases outside gene matches: 9. CDR3 length equals 16 residues.